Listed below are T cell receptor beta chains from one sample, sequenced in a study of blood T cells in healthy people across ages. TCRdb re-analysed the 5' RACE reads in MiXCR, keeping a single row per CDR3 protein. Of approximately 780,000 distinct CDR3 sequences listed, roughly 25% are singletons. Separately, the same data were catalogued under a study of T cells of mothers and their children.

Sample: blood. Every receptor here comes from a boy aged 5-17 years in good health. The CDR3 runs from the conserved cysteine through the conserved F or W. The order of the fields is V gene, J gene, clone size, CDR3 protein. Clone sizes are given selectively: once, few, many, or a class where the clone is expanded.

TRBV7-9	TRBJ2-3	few	CASSQLAGLPQTQYF
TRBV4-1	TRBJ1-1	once	CASSQRTYDTEAFF
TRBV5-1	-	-	CASIGGQGAYEQFF
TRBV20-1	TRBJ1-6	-	CSARDLLAGANSPLHF
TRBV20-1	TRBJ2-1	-	CSARAPPSWGRYNEQFF
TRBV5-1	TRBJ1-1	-	CASSLLGQGSDTEAFF
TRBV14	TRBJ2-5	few	CASSQVRHRYSQETQYF
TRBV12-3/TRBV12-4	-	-	CASSPRGGDEQFF
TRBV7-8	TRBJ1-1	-	CASSLGPDREDTEAFF
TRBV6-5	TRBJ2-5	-	CASSLRGRQETQYF
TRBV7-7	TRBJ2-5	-	CASSSVIAQETQYF
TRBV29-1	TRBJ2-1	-	CSVEVVRERQFF
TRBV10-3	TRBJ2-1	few	CAISEGRDFVHNEQFF
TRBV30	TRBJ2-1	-	CAGRRVAGDNEQFF
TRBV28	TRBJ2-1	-	CASSPLERSYNEQFF
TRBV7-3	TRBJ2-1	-	CASSLAPTDEQFF
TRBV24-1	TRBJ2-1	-	CATSDLRVYNEQFF
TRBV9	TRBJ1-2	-	CASSLGGGQANYGYTF
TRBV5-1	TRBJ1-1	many	CASRDRGRLNTEAFF
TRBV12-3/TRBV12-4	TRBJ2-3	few	CASSFGQVGADTQYF
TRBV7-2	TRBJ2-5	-	CASRASGGARGETQYF
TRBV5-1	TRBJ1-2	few	CASSVTGPGDFGYTF
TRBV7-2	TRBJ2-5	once	CASSLLTGSLETQYF
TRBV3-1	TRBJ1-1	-	CASSQDWGGTEAFF
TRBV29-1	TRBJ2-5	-	CSVLRGPRTQYF
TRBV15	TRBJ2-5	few	CATSSTTKLETQYF
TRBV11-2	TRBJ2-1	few	CASSSRIGGAGEQFF
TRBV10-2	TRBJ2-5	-	CASTSTGVTKTQYF
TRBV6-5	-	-	CASSFGGRRYEQYF
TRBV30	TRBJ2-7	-	CAWSPPRTSGSYEQYF
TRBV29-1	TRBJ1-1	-	CSVEGRLGTEAFF
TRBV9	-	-	CASSVDDSPKYEQYF
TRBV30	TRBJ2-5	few	CAWSVRGYETQYF
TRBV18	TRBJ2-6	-	CASSEGQATSGANVLTF
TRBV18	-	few	CASSTQGEQYF
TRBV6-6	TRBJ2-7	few	CADLRGSPYEQYF
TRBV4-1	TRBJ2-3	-	CASSPVTGPTDTQYF
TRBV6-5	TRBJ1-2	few	CASSYASPFGEGYTF
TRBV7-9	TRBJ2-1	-	CASRRLAGGNNEQFF
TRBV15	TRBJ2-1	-	CATSRDLSSRDEQFF